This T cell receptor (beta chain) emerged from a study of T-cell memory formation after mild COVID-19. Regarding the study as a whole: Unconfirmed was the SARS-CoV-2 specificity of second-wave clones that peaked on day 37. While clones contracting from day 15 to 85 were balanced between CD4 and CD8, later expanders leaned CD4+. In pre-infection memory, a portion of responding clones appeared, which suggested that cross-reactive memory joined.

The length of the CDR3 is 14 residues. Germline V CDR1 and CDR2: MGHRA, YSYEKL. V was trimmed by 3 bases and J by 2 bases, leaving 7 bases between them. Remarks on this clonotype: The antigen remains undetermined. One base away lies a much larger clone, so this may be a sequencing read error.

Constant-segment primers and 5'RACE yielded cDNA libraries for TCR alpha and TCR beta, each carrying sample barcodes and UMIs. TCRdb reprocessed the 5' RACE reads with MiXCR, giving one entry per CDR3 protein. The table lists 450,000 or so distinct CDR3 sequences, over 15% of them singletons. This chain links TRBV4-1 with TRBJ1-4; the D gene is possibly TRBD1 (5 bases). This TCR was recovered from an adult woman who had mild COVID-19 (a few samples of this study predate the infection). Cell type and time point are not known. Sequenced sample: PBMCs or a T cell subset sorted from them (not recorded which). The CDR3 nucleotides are TGCGCCAGCAGCCAGCAGGGTACTAATGAAAAACTGTTTTTT. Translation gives CASSQQGTNEKLFF.